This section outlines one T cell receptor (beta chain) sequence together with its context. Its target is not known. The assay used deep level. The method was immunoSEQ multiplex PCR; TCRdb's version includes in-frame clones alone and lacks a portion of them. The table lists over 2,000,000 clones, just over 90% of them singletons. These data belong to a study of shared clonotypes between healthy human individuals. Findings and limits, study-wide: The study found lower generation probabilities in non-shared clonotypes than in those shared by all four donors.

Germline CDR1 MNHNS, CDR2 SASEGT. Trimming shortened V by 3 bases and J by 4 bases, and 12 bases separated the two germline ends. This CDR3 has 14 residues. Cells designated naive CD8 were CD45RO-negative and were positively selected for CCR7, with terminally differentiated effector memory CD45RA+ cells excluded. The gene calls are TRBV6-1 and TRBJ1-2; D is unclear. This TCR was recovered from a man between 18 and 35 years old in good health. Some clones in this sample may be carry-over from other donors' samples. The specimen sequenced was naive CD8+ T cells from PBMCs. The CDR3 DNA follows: TGTGCCAGCAGTGAGGGCAGAACTTCCTATGGCTACACCTTC. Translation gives CASSEGRTSYGYTF.